The 7 T cell receptor beta chains given below trace back to one sample, sequenced in a study of regulatory T cells in long-lasting Graves disease. Arm-PCR of CDR3 regions with iRepertoire HTBI primers generated TCR beta libraries. TCRdb reanalysed the multiplex PCR reads using MiXCR and keeps one entry per CDR3 protein. In the table there are hundreds of thousands of distinct CDR3 sequences, less than 25% of which are singletons. Described time point: persistent/refractory GD, antithyroid drugs over 5 years with positive TRAb. Preparation of the TCR library used RNA extracted from PBMCs. The sequencing here drew on peripheral blood mononuclear cells (PBMCs), taken when the disease was refractory, from a patient treated with antithyroid drugs. The receptors originated from a female donor with Graves disease.

This clonotype appeared many times. The rearrangement joins TRBV12-3 or TRBV12-4 to TRBJ1-2; D uncertain. This CDR3 has 13 residues. Trimming took off 8 bases at V and 8 bases at J, with 18 bases between the two ends. In nucleotides, the CDR3 is TGTGCCAGCTTCCTGCCCCCGGGGAACGGCTACACCTTC. Translation: CASFLPPGNGYTF.

The sample holds a few counts of this clonotype. The chain combines TRBV20-1 with TRBJ1-6; 8 nucleotides align to TRBD1. From germline, CDR1 is DFQATT and CDR2 SNEGSKA (reference sequence). This CDR3 has 12 amino acids. The V gene end was trimmed by 2 bases and the J gene end by 9 bases; junction bases not matched to a gene: 0. This CDR3 is CSARQGASPLHF. In nucleotides, the CDR3 is TGCAGTGCTAGACAGGGGGCTTCACCCCTCCACTTT.

The J gene is TRBJ2-7, the V gene TRBV3-1, with D perhaps matching TRBD1 or TRBD2 (5 bases each). The CDR3 has 15 amino acids. Germline lookup yields CDR1 LGHDT and CDR2 YNNKEL (reference sequence). The germline V and J ends were trimmed by 1 base and 5 bases, with 15 bases remaining between them. CDR3 in amino acids: CASSQAGGEPHEQYF. CDR3 DNA sequence: TGTGCCAGCAGCCAAGCTGGGGGTGAACCCCACGAGCAGTACTTC.

V usage is TRBV7-8 and J usage is TRBJ2-1; 7 bases line up with TRBD2. Per the germline V gene, CDR1 is SGHVS and CDR2 is FQNEAQ. This CDR3 comprises 17 residues. With V trimmed by 0 bases and J by 2 bases, 7 bases remained unmatched. The CDR3 region is CASSLAAPAGAYNEQFF. The DNA of the CDR3 is TGTGCCAGCAGCTTAGCCGCCCCCGCGGGAGCCTACAATGAGCAGTTCTTC. Full variable domain (outside the CDR3, taken from reference TRBV7-8 and TRBJ2-1): GAGVSQSPRYKVAKRGQDVALRCDPISGHVSLFWYQQALGQGPEFLTYFQNEAQLDKSGLPSDRFFAERPEGSVSTLKIQRTQQEDSAVYLCASSLAAPAGAYNEQFFGPGTRLTVL.

This clonotype was seen ten or more times. This sequence joins TRBV12-3 or TRBV12-4 and TRBJ1-1, with unresolved D. The CDR3 consists of 15 residues. V lost 3 bases to trimming and J lost 1 base, with 12 bases between them. Written as DNA, the CDR3 is TGTGCCAGCAGTTTCTACCCGAAAGAGAACACTGAAGCTTTCTTT. Its protein is CASSFYPKENTEAFF.

There are many counts of this clonotype. A far bigger clonotype differs at one base, so this is likely a read error. The rearrangement uses TRBV7-8 and TRBJ2-5; no definite D call. The germline V gene encodes CDR1 SGHVS and CDR2 FQNEAQ. This CDR3 comprises 11 residues. The CDR3 sequence is CAGSLGETQYF. The CDR3 nucleotides read TGTGCCGGCAGCTTAGGGGAGACCCAGTACTTC.

V usage is TRBV19 and J usage is TRBJ2-7; 7 bases are a match to TRBD1. The CDR3 contains 15 residues. The V segment lost 6 bases and the J segment 2 bases; nucleotides outside the gene matches: 10. Per the germline V gene, CDR1 is LNHDA and CDR2 is SQIVND (reference sequence). CDR3 DNA: TGTGCCAGTAGGAGGGGGACAGAGTTCCCCTACGAGCAGTACTTC. It specifies CASRRGTEFPYEQYF.